The 15 T cell receptor beta chains below come from one sample, sequenced in a study of control samples from healthy donors and cancer patients. Repertoires were generated with immunoSEQ multiplex PCR, while TCRdb's copy carries only in-frame clones and drops some. The repertoire consists of about 49,000 clones, with 65% to 90% occurring once and the leading ten covering approximately 2.8%. Sequencing input: PBMCs. The receptor set was obtained from a woman aged 50 to 60 with lung cancer.

The chain has TRBV7-2 and TRBJ1-1; no clear D. From germline, CDR1 is SGHTA and CDR2 FQGNSA. The CDR3 spans 13 residues. V was pared by 2 bases and J by 0 bases, with 4 bases between. The CDR3 nucleotides are TGTGCCAGCAGCTTAACAGTGAACACTGAAGCTTTCTTT. Protein product: CASSLTVNTEAFF.

The gene calls are TRBV5-1 and TRBJ1-6, with TRBD1 as a possible D gene (6 bases). This CDR3 has 16 residues. V was shortened by 4 bases and J by 9 bases, with 20 bases between the two germline ends. CDR1 is SGHRS, CDR2 YFSETQ, per germline. CDR3 coding DNA: TGCGCCAGCAGCACGTCGTCAGGGGCCCAGAGTTCACCCCTCCACTTT. This translates into CASSTSSGAQSSPLHF.

This clone was seen a single time. This chain joins TRBV20-1 and TRBJ1-5, with 10 bases matching TRBD1. With 6 bases clipped from V and 4 bases from J, the junction kept 6 bases outside the gene matches. Germline V gene data show CDR1 as DFQATT and CDR2 as SNEGSKA (reference sequence). The CDR3 spans 14 residues. The CDR3 DNA follows: TGCAGTGCCAGTAGGGACAGGGGAAATCAGCCCCAGCATTTT. It is translated as CSASRDRGNQPQHF.

The J gene is TRBJ1-1, the V gene TRBV4-1; D gene ambiguous. Trimming took 1 base from V and 0 from J, leaving 9 bases between them. The CDR3 runs 15 residues. Germline CDR1 reads MGHRA; CDR2 reads YSYEKL. The CDR3 loop is CASSQGRALNTEAFF. CDR3 nucleotides: TGCGCCAGCAGCCAAGGGCGGGCATTGAACACTGAAGCTTTCTTT.

The chain is built from TRBV29-1 and TRBJ1-5, with D perhaps matching TRBD1 (5 bases). The CDR3 consists of 14 residues. V was cut by 6 bases and J by 4 bases, with 16 bases left in between. Germline-derived CDR1 and CDR2 are SQVTM and ANQGSEA. DNA for the CDR3: TGCAGCGTGACGGGGACGGACCGAAATCAGCCCCAGCATTTT. This codes for CSVTGTDRNQPQHF. Full variable domain (outside the CDR3, taken from reference TRBV29-1 and TRBJ1-5): SAVISQKPSRDICQRGTSLTIQCQVDSQVTMMFWYRQQPGQSLTLIATANQGSEATYESGFVIDKFPISRPNLTFSTLTVSNMSPEDSSIYLCSVTGTDRNQPQHFGDGTRLSIL.

The V gene is TRBV10-3, the J gene TRBJ1-6, with TRBD1 matching over 9 bases. The CDR3 spans 16 residues. Germline trimming cut 8 bases from V and 7 bases from J; bases unmatched to any gene: 12. The germline gives CDR1 ENHRY, CDR2 SYGVKD. CDR3 loop: CAIGYLAGQGNSPLHF. In nucleotides, the CDR3 is TGTGCCATCGGTTATTTAGCGGGACAGGGAAATTCACCCCTCCACTTT.

The rearrangement uses TRBV3-1 (or the pseudogene TRBV3-2) and TRBJ1-4, with D maybe TRBD1 (5 bases). CDR1 is LGHDT and CDR2 is YNNKEL in the germline V gene (reference sequence). The CDR3 runs to 17 residues. Trimming left V 0 bases short and J 4 bases short, with 15 bases between. The CDR3 here is CASSQEGTFAFNEKLFF. In DNA form, the CDR3 reads TGTGCCAGCAGCCAAGAAGGGACTTTTGCGTTTAATGAAAAACTGTTTTTT.

The chain links TRBV6-5 to TRBJ2-5, with 8 bases aligning to TRBD2. The germline V gene encodes CDR1 MNHEY and CDR2 SVGAGI. The ends lost 6 bases at V and 5 bases at J; junction bases unmatched: 11. CDR3 length: 15 amino acids. Written as DNA, the CDR3 is TGTGCCAGCAGATACGACGGGGGGGGGCATGAGACCCAGTACTTC. Protein: CASRYDGGGHETQYF.

The chain uses TRBV19 and TRBJ2-1; TRBD2 matches 12 bases. The CDR3 is 16 residues long. The J segment lost 5 bases and the V segment lost 9 bases, leaving 11 bases of the junction unmatched. Germline CDR1 and CDR2: LNHDA and SQIVND (reference sequence). DNA for the CDR3: TGTGCCAGCCATACTAGCGGGGGGCCTTCTGACAATGAGCAGTTCTTC. It is translated as CASHTSGGPSDNEQFF.

The CDR3 loop is CASSEVDGGELFF. The CDR3 bases are TGTGCCAGCAGTGAAGTAGACGGCGGGGAGCTGTTTTTT. V usage is TRBV2 and J usage is TRBJ2-2; D is ambiguous. The V end lost 1 base, the J end lost 7 bases, and 7 bases lay between the germline ends. The CDR3 has 13 amino acids. Germline loops: CDR1 SNHLY, CDR2 FYNNEI.

The chain combines TRBV5-1 with TRBJ2-3; the match to TRBD1 covers 8 bases. The germline V gene encodes CDR1 SGHRS and CDR2 YFSETQ. CDR3 length equals 13 residues. Trimming cost V 7 bases and J 3 bases; bases outside gene matches: 4. The CDR3 is CASRTGLTDTQYF. The CDR3 nucleotides are TGCGCCAGCCGGACAGGGTTGACAGATACGCAGTATTTT.

This clone was detected only once. This sequence joins TRBV9 and TRBJ1-3, with 9 nucleotides matching TRBD1. With V trimmed by 3 bases and J by 3 bases, 7 bases remained unmatched. CDR1 and CDR2 from the germline V gene are SGDLS and YYNGEE. The CDR3 consists of 16 residues. As DNA, the CDR3 is TGTGCCAGCAGCGGTGGGGGACAGGGTAATGGAAACACCATATATTTT. Its translation is CASSGGGQGNGNTIYF. The full variable domain, completed using reference TRBV9 and TRBJ1-3, is DSGVTQTPKHLITATGQRVTLRCSPRSGDLSVYWYQQSLDQGLQFLIQYYNGEERAKGNILERFSAQQFPDLHSELNLSSLELGDSALYFCASSGGGQGNGNTIYFGEGSWLTVV.

J is TRBJ2-1 and V is TRBV6-5, with a weak D call TRBD2 (5 bases). This CDR3 has 13 residues. Trimming took 5 bases from V and 8 from J, leaving 13 bases between them. Germline V gene sequence: CDR1 MNHEY, CDR2 SVGAGI. The CDR3 loop is CASSRFGVDEQFF. CDR3 DNA sequence: TGTGCCAGCAGTCGGTTCGGGGTGGATGAGCAGTTCTTC.

The rearrangement links TRBV5-8 to TRBJ2-6; D is uncertain. Germline CDR1 SGHTS, CDR2 YDEGEE. With 1 base removed from V and 2 bases from J, the gap between germline ends came to 4 bases. The CDR3 sequence is 14 residues long. The DNA of the CDR3 is TGTGCCAGCAGCTTGCTTACTGGGGCCAACGTCCTGACTTTC. Protein sequence: CASSLLTGANVLTF.

The rearrangement joins TRBV30 to TRBJ1-4; TRBD1 matches 7 bases. CDR3 length equals 15 residues. Germline V CDR1 and CDR2: GTSNPN, SVGIG (reference sequence). V lost 0 bases and J lost 8; bases outside the gene matches: 9. The CDR3 is CAWSVLQGRGEKLFF. The CDR3 DNA sequence: TGTGCCTGGAGTGTCCTACAGGGGCGAGGAGAAAAACTGTTTTTT.